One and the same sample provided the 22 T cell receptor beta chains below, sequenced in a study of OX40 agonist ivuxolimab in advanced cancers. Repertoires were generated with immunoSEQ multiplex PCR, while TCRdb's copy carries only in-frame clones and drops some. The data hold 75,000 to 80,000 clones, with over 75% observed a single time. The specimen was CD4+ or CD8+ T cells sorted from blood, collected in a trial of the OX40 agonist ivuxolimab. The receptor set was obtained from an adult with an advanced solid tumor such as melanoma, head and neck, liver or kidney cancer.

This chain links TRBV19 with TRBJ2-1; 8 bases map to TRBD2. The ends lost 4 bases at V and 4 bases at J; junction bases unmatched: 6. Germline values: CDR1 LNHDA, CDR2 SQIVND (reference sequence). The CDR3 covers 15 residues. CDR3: CASSTLAGVYNEQFF. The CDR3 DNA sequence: TGTGCCAGTAGTACCCTAGCGGGTGTTTACAATGAGCAGTTCTTC.

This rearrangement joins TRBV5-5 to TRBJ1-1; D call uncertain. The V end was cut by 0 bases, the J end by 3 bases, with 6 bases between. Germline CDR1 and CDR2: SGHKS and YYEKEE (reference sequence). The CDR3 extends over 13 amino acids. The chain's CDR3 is CASSLAGDTEAFF. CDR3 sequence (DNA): TGTGCCAGCAGCTTGGCCGGGGACACTGAAGCTTTCTTT.

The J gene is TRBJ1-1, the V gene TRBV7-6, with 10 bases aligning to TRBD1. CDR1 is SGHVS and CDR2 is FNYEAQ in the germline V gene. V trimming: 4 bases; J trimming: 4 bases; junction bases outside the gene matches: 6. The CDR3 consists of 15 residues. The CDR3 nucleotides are TGTGCCAGCAGCTCCAGACAGGGGGCCACCACTGAAGCTTTCTTT. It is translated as CASSSRQGATTEAFF. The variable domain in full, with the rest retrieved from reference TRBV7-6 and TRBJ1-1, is GAGVSQSPRYKVTKRGQDVALRCDPISGHVSLYWYRQALGQGPEFLTYFNYEAQQDKSGLPNDRFSAERPEGSISTLTIQRTEQRDSAMYRCASSSRQGATTEAFFGQGTRLTVV.

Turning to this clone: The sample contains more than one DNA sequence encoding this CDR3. CDR3: CAWSVRNTEAFF. CDR3 nucleotide sequence: TGTGCCTGGAGTGTTAGGAACACTGAAGCTTTCTTT. The chain combines TRBV30 with TRBJ1-1, with D unresolved. V lost 0 bases, J lost 1 base, and 3 bases lay in between. The germline gives CDR1 GTSNPN, CDR2 SVGIG (reference sequence). This CDR3 is built from 12 residues.

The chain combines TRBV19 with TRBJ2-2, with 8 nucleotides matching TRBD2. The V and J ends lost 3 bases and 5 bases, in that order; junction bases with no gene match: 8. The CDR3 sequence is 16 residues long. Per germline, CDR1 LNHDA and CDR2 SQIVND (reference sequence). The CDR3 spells CASSMQLAVGTGELFF. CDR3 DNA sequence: TGTGCCAGTAGTATGCAACTAGCGGTGGGGACCGGGGAGCTGTTTTTT.

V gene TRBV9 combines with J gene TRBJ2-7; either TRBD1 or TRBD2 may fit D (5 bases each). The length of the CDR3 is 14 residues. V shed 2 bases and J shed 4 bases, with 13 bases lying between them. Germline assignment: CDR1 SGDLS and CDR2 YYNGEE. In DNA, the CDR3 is TGTGCCAGCAGCGTCGGAGTTGGGGGATACGAGCAGTACTTC. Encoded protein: CASSVGVGGYEQYF.

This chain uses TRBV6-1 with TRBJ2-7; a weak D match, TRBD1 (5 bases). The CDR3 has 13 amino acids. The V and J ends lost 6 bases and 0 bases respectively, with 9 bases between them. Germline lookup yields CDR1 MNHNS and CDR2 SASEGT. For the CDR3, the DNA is TGTGCCAGCAGCTTGGGGCCCTCCTACGAGCAGTACTTC. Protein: CASSLGPSYEQYF.

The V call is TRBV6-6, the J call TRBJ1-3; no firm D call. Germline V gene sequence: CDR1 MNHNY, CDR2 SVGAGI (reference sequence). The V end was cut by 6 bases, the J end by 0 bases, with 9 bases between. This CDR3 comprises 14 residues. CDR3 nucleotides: TGTGCCAGCAGCTCCGGGTTCTCTGGAAACACCATATATTTT. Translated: CASSSGFSGNTIYF.

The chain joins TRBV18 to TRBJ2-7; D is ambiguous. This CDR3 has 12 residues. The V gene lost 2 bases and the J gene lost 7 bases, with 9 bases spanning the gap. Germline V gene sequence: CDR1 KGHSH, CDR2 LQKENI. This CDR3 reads CASSPMLREQYF. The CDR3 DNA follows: TGTGCCAGCTCACCAATGTTGAGGGAGCAGTACTTC.

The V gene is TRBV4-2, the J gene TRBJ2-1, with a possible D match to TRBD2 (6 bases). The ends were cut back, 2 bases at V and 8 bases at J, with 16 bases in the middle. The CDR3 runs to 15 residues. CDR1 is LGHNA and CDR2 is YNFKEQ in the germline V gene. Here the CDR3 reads CASSQFAAEGDEQFF. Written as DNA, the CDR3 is TGTGCCAGCAGCCAATTCGCGGCGGAGGGCGATGAGCAGTTCTTC.

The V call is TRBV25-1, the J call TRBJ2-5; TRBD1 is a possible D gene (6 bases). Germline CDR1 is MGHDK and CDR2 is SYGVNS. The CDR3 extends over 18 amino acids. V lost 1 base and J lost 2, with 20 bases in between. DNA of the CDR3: TGTGCCAGCAGTGAATTAGGTGACAGGATCGGAATTCAAGAGACCCAGTACTTC. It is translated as CASSELGDRIGIQETQYF.

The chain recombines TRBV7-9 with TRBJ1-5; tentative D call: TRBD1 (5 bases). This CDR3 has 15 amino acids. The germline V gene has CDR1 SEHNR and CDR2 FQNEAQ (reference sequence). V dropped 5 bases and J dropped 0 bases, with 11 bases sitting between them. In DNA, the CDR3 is TGTGCCAGCAGCCTCGGGGGAGTTAGCAATCAGCCCCAGCATTTT. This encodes CASSLGGVSNQPQHF.

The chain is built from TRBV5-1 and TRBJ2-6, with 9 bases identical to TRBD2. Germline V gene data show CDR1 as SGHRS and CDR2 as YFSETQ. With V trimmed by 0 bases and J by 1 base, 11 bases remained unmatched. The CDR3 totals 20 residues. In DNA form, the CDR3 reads TGCGCCAGCAGCTTGGATGGCTGGAGCGGGGGGACTTCTGGGGCCAACGTCCTGACTTTC. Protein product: CASSLDGWSGGTSGANVLTF.

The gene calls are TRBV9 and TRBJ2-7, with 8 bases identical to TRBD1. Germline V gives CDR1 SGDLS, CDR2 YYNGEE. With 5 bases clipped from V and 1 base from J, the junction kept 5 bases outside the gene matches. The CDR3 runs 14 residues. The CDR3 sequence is CASSDQGASYEQYF. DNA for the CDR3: TGTGCCAGCAGTGACCAGGGGGCTTCCTACGAGCAGTACTTC.

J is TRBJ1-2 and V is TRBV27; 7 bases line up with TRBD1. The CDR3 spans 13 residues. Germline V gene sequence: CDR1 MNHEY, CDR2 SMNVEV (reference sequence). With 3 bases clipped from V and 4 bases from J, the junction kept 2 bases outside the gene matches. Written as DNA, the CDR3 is TGTGCCAGCAGTTTTAAGGGGGCCTATGGCTACACCTTC. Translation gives CASSFKGAYGYTF.

CDR3 nucleotides: TGTGCCAGCAGCTCCCATGGTACCTCCGGAAACACCATATATTTT. It codes for CASSSHGTSGNTIYF. The genes are TRBV7-9 and TRBJ1-3; D is ambiguous. This CDR3 has 15 residues. The germline V gene has CDR1 SEHNR and CDR2 FQNEAQ (reference sequence). The V end lost 4 bases, the J end lost 4 bases, and 14 bases lay between the germline ends. Together with reference TRBV7-9 and TRBJ1-3, the CDR3 gives the full variable domain: DTGVSQNPRHKITKRGQNVTFRCDPISEHNRLYWYRQTLGQGPEFLTYFQNEAQLEKSRLLSDRFSAERPKGSFSTLEIQRTEQGDSAMYLCASSSHGTSGNTIYFGEGSWLTVV.

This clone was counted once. The CDR3 sequence is CASSHPPGTSGRNEQYF. CDR3 coding DNA: TGCGCCAGCAGCCACCCCCCCGGGACTAGCGGCAGAAACGAGCAGTACTTC. V usage is TRBV4-1 and J usage is TRBJ2-7; the match to TRBD2 covers 11 bases. The CDR3 length is 17 residues. Germline V lookup: CDR1 MGHRA, CDR2 YSYEKL. Unmatched junction bases numbered 12, after V lost 3 bases and J lost 5 bases.

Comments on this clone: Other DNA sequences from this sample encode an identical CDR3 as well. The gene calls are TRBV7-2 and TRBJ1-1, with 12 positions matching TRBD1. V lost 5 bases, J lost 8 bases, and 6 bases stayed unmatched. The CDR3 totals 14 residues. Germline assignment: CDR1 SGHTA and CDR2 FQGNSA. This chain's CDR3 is CASSRPGQGAEAFF. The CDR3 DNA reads TGTGCCAGCAGCCGACCGGGACAGGGGGCGGAAGCTTTCTTT.

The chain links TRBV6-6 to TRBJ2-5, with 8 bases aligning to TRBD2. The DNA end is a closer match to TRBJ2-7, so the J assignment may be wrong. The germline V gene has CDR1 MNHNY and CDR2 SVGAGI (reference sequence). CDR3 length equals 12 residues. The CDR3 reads CASSRGGPEQYF. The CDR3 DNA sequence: TGTGCCAGCAGCCGCGGGGGGCCCGAGCAGTACTTC.

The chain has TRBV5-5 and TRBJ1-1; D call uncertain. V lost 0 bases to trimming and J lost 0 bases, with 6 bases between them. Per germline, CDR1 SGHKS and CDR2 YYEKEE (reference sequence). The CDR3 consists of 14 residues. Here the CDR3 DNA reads TGTGCCAGCAGCTTGGGGGCTTTGAACACTGAAGCTTTCTTT. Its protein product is CASSLGALNTEAFF.

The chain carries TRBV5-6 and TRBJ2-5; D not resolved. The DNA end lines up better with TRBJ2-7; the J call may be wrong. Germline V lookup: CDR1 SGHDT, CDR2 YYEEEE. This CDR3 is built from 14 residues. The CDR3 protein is CASSLFAVSYEQYF. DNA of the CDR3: TGTGCCAGCAGCTTGTTTGCAGTCTCCTACGAGCAGTACTTC.

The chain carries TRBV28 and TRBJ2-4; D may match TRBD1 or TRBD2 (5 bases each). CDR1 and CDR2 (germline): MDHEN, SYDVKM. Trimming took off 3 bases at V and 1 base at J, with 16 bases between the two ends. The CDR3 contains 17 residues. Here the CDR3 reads CASSLGGGTGAKNIQYF. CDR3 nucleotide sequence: TGTGCCAGCAGTTTGGGTGGGGGAACTGGGGCCAAAAACATTCAGTACTTC.